These T cell receptor beta chains were read from a single sample in a study of OX40 agonist ivuxolimab in advanced cancers. Profiled with immunoSEQ multiplex PCR; TCRdb holds only in-frame clones, not every one. The sample has about 32,000 clones; roughly four fifths are singletons. The source material was CD4+ or CD8+ T cells sorted from blood, sampled in a trial of the OX40 agonist ivuxolimab. These receptor sequences come from an adult with an advanced solid tumor such as melanoma, head and neck, liver or kidney cancer. The CDR3 runs from the conserved cysteine through the conserved F or W. A D gene is named only where the DNA matches it firmly. Expanded clones are given a class, and other clones once, few, many or no size at all.

d_gene: -; abundance: -; j_gene: TRBJ2-1; v_gene: TRBV6-5; len: 14; CDR3nt: TGTGCCAGCAGCCAAGGATGGGTAATGTACGAGCAGTTCTTC; CDR3aa: CASSQGWVMYEQFF
d_gene: -; abundance: -; j_gene: TRBJ1-4; v_gene: TRBV28; len: 15; CDR3nt: TGTGCCAGCAGTTTGGGGGGATATACTAATGAAAAACTGTTTTTT; CDR3aa: CASSLGGYTNEKLFF
d_gene: TRBD1; abundance: -; j_gene: TRBJ2-7; v_gene: TRBV4-3; len: 15; CDR3nt: TGCGCCAGCAGCCCAACCTCGACAGGGGCTTACGAGCAGTACTTC; CDR3aa: CASSPTSTGAYEQYF
d_gene: -; abundance: -; j_gene: TRBJ1-2; v_gene: TRBV5-5; len: 13; CDR3nt: TGTGCCAGCAGCTTGTTTAGGGGCTATGGCTACACCTTC; CDR3aa: CASSLFRGYGYTF
d_gene: TRBD1; abundance: -; j_gene: TRBJ2-7; v_gene: TRBV19; len: 15; CDR3nt: TGTGCCAGTAGACCGGGACAGGGGGCCTCCTACGAGCAGTACTTC; CDR3aa: CASRPGQGASYEQYF
d_gene: -; abundance: -; j_gene: TRBJ1-5; v_gene: TRBV2; len: 13; CDR3nt: TGTGCCAGCAGTGGAGGAGGTAGTCAGCCCCAGCATTTT; CDR3aa: CASSGGGSQPQHF
d_gene: TRBD1; abundance: few; j_gene: TRBJ2-3; v_gene: TRBV30; len: 15; CDR3nt: TGTGCCTGGAGTTATGTGGGACAGGGCACAGATACGCAGTATTTT; CDR3aa: CAWSYVGQGTDTQYF
d_gene: TRBD1; abundance: -; j_gene: TRBJ1-4; v_gene: TRBV28; len: 15; CDR3nt: TGTGCCAGCAGCACACGGACAGGGCTTAATGAAAAACTGTTTTTT; CDR3aa: CASSTRTGLNEKLFF
d_gene: -; abundance: -; j_gene: TRBJ1-1; v_gene: TRBV18; len: 13; CDR3nt: TGTGCCAGCTCACCAGGTGGTAACACTGAAGCTTTCTTT; CDR3aa: CASSPGGNTEAFF
d_gene: TRBD2; abundance: -; j_gene: TRBJ2-7; v_gene: TRBV7-8; len: 19; CDR3nt: TGTGCCAGCAGCTTATTTGGGACTAGCAGCCTCTCCCGCTCCTACGAGCAGTACTTC; CDR3aa: CASSLFGTSSLSRSYEQYF
d_gene: -; abundance: -; j_gene: TRBJ2-2; v_gene: TRBV9; len: 15; CDR3nt: TGTGCCAGCAGCGTAGGGCTCTCGAACACCGGGGAGCTGTTTTTT; CDR3aa: CASSVGLSNTGELFF
d_gene: TRBD1; abundance: -; j_gene: TRBJ2-1; v_gene: TRBV7-9; len: 15; CDR3nt: TGTGCCAGCAGCTTGGGGGACAGGGCTTGGAATGAGCAGTTCTTC; CDR3aa: CASSLGDRAWNEQFF
d_gene: TRBD2; abundance: -; j_gene: TRBJ2-1; v_gene: TRBV30; len: 15; CDR3nt: TGTGCCTGGAGTGTAAGCGGGGGGGCCTACAATGAGCAGTTCTTC; CDR3aa: CAWSVSGGAYNEQFF
d_gene: TRBD1; abundance: -; j_gene: TRBJ2-3; v_gene: TRBV9; len: 16; CDR3nt: TGTGCCAGCAGCACCCGGACAGGCGAAATCACAGATACGCAGTATTTT; CDR3aa: CASSTRTGEITDTQYF
d_gene: -; abundance: -; j_gene: TRBJ1-1; v_gene: TRBV18; len: 13; CDR3nt: TGTGCCAGCTCACCACTTGAAGGGACTGAAGCTTTCTTT; CDR3aa: CASSPLEGTEAFF
d_gene: -; abundance: once; j_gene: TRBJ2-7; v_gene: TRBV30; len: 12; CDR3nt: TGTGCCTGGAGTGTAACGTTCTACGAGCAGTACTTC; CDR3aa: CAWSVTFYEQYF
d_gene: -; abundance: few; j_gene: TRBJ1-6; v_gene: TRBV7-6; len: 12; CDR3nt: TGTGCCAGCAGCTCGGGGAGGTCACCCCTCCACTTT; CDR3aa: CASSSGRSPLHF
d_gene: -; abundance: few; j_gene: TRBJ1-5; v_gene: TRBV10-2; len: 14; CDR3nt: TGCGCCAGCAGTGACTCAGTCAGGGGTCAGCCCCAGCATTTT; CDR3aa: CASSDSVRGQPQHF
d_gene: -; abundance: once; j_gene: TRBJ2-7; v_gene: TRBV7-3; len: 13; CDR3nt: TGTGCCAGCAGCTTAAATGGGGCCTACGAGCAGTACTTC; CDR3aa: CASSLNGAYEQYF
d_gene: TRBD2; abundance: -; j_gene: TRBJ2-7; v_gene: TRBV29-1; len: 17; CDR3nt: TGCAGCGCCGCCCGGGGGTTTGGGAGCGGGAGTGTCCACGAGCAGTACTTC; CDR3aa: CSAARGFGSGSVHEQYF
d_gene: TRBD1; abundance: -; j_gene: TRBJ2-7; v_gene: TRBV10-3; len: 13; CDR3nt: TGTGCCATCAGCCCGGGACAGGGTTACGAGCAGTACTTC; CDR3aa: CAISPGQGYEQYF
d_gene: -; abundance: few; j_gene: TRBJ2-3; v_gene: TRBV19; len: 15; CDR3nt: TGTGCCAGTCGACGGGCCGAATATCACACAGATACGCAGTATTTT; CDR3aa: CASRRAEYHTDTQYF
d_gene: -; abundance: -; j_gene: TRBJ2-3; v_gene: TRBV5-1; len: 16; CDR3nt: TGCGCCAGCAGCTTGGCCCAGGCTAAAAGCACAGATACGCAGTATTTT; CDR3aa: CASSLAQAKSTDTQYF
d_gene: -; abundance: -; j_gene: TRBJ2-3; v_gene: TRBV6-6; len: 14; CDR3nt: TGTGCCAGCAGCTCGCAGCCTCACACAGATACGCAGTATTTT; CDR3aa: CASSSQPHTDTQYF
d_gene: TRBD2; abundance: -; j_gene: TRBJ2-2; v_gene: TRBV7-3; len: 16; CDR3nt: TGTGCCAGCAGCCCTTCGGCGGGAGGAAACACCGGGGAGCTGTTTTTT; CDR3aa: CASSPSAGGNTGELFF
d_gene: -; abundance: medium-sized; j_gene: TRBJ2-1; v_gene: TRBV4-3; len: 16; CDR3nt: TGCGCCAGCAGCCGCGAGCGGGTGAGCTCCTACAATGAGCAGTTCTTC; CDR3aa: CASSRERVSSYNEQFF
d_gene: -; abundance: -; j_gene: TRBJ2-1; v_gene: TRBV6-9; len: 16; CDR3nt: TGTGCCAGCAGTTATTCCGGGGTGGGCACCTACAATGAGCAGTTCTTC; CDR3aa: CASSYSGVGTYNEQFF
d_gene: -; abundance: -; j_gene: TRBJ1-5; v_gene: TRBV9; len: 16; CDR3nt: TGTGCCAGCAGCGGGGGGGCAGTTGGGAGCAATCAGCCCCAGCATTTT; CDR3aa: CASSGGAVGSNQPQHF